This is a list of T cell receptor beta chains from one sample in a study of shared clonotypes between healthy human individuals. Data came from immunoSEQ multiplex PCR; TCRdb stores just in-frame clones and leaves some out. The sample holds about 2 million clones, 90% to 95% seen once. What was sequenced was naive CD4+ T cells sorted from blood. These TCRs come from a man between 18 and 35 years old in good health. The conserved cysteine and the conserved F or W are not part of the CDR3 here. Each record gives: J gene, V gene, CDR3 protein.

J: TRBJ2-3
V: TRBV5-1
CDR3: ASTGPNLDTQY

J: TRBJ2-6
V: TRBV9
CDR3: ASSVTLAGVNGANVLT

J: TRBJ2-1
V: TRBV9
CDR3: ASSPPPGVVYNEQF

J: TRBJ2-5
V: TRBV18
CDR3: ASSPMGTGDSETQY

J: TRBJ2-7
V: TRBV18
CDR3: ASSIRGAYEQY

J: TRBJ1-1
V: TRBV5-4
CDR3: ASSLTNNPGGTPNTEAF

J: TRBJ2-7
V: TRBV2
CDR3: ASSACRVEQY

J: TRBJ2-7
V: TRBV18
CDR3: ASSPLAGRANSYEQY

J: TRBJ2-6
V: TRBV18
CDR3: ASTDRGTGANVLT

J: TRBJ2-7
V: TRBV27
CDR3: ASSPAPGSGRPHEQY

J: TRBJ1-6
V: TRBV6-5
CDR3: AGSYGQTYNSPLH

J: TRBJ1-4
V: TRBV2
CDR3: ASSDWTGAREKLF

J: TRBJ1-3
V: TRBV6-5
CDR3: ASSYGQGSGNTIY

J: TRBJ2-2
V: TRBV30
CDR3: AWNGIAGEAAGELF

J: TRBJ1-6
V: TRBV4-1
CDR3: ASSLGLLSSYNSPLH

J: TRBJ1-5
V: TRBV5-4
CDR3: ASSSEGENQPQH

J: TRBJ2-5
V: TRBV7-9
CDR3: ASSLSAGHQETQY

J: TRBJ2-6
V: TRBV9
CDR3: ASSGGPGANVLT

J: TRBJ1-1
V: TRBV18
CDR3: ASSPRGATGDTEAF

J: TRBJ2-5
V: TRBV4-1
CDR3: ASRQNLAGGHQETQY

J: TRBJ2-2
V: TRBV4-1
CDR3: ASSPGHNTGELF

J: TRBJ1-1
V: TRBV4-3
CDR3: ASSRKAGSVNTEAF

J: TRBJ1-1
V: TRBV13
CDR3: ASSSSTGPGMVNTEAF

J: TRBJ2-5
V: TRBV2
CDR3: ASREDTQIETQY

J: TRBJ1-6
V: TRBV5-1
CDR3: ASSLDISGPLH

J: TRBJ1-5
V: TRBV21-1
CDR3: ASSKVGGYDGNQPQH

J: TRBJ2-5
V: TRBV19
CDR3: ASTSGRALETQY

J: TRBJ1-2
V: TRBV30
CDR3: AWWSGGAYGYT

J: TRBJ1-5
V: TRBV10-1
CDR3: ASSEGQGGFRPQH

J: TRBJ1-6
V: TRBV6-1
CDR3: ASSEGWIYSPLH

J: TRBJ2-7
V: TRBV29-1
CDR3: SVLNSYEQY

J: TRBJ1-4
V: TRBV30
CDR3: AWSYRGSGEKLF

J: TRBJ1-1
V: TRBV10-3
CDR3: AISDNQGARTEAF

J: TRBJ2-3
V: TRBV2
CDR3: ASSGQGTDTQY

J: TRBJ2-7
V: TRBV6-1
CDR3: ASSWGGPTYEQY

J: TRBJ2-3
V: TRBV12-5
CDR3: ASGSPPTDTQY

J: TRBJ2-1
V: TRBV5-1
CDR3: ASSLTANYNEQF

J: TRBJ2-5
V: TRBV10-3
CDR3: AISISGQAETQY

J: TRBJ2-2
V: TRBV5-1
CDR3: ASSLGGAAGELF

J: TRBJ2-5
V: TRBV5-4
CDR3: ASSLEHVQETQY

J: TRBJ2-3
V: TRBV20-1
CDR3: SARRLDTQY

J: TRBJ1-1
V: TRBV9
CDR3: ASSPSYRGNEAF

J: TRBJ1-4
V: TRBV6-6
CDR3: ASNYREGLNEKLF

J: TRBJ1-4
V: TRBV14
CDR3: ASSRTGGTYEKLF

J: TRBJ1-6
V: TRBV7-3
CDR3: ASSLTGTSPLH

J: TRBJ2-3
V: TRBV7-2
CDR3: ASSFYNADTQY

J: TRBJ1-2
V: TRBV23-1
CDR3: ASTRGHTSGYT

J: TRBJ1-4
V: TRBV2
CDR3: ASRMAGIKNEKLF

J: TRBJ1-1
V: TRBV28
CDR3: ASKGGNEAF

J: TRBJ2-1
V: TRBV5-1
CDR3: ASSLESPSYNEQF

J: TRBJ1-1
V: TRBV18
CDR3: ASLRTGGISTEAF